Presented here are 15 T cell receptor beta chains from one specimen sequenced in a study of blood T cell repertoires in COVID-19. The repertoire was sequenced with immunoSEQ multiplex PCR; TCRdb's copy has only in-frame clones and lacks some. The sample shows 150,000 to 200,000 clones, roughly 90% of them seen only once. The sequenced sample consisted of PBMCs or T cells enriched from blood (not recorded which). The receptors stem from a woman aged 50 to 60 who had recovered from COVID-19.

The chain joins TRBV7-9 to TRBJ2-1; D is possibly TRBD2 (6 bases). The CDR3 spans 15 residues. The germline gives CDR1 SEHNR, CDR2 FQNEAQ (reference sequence). V was pared by 1 base and J by 8 bases, with 15 bases between. The CDR3 bases are TGTGCCAGCAGCTTAGGGAGGGATTGGACTGATGAGCAGTTCTTC. This codes for CASSLGRDWTDEQFF.

The chain joins TRBV6-5 to TRBJ1-2, with D unclear. The V and J ends lost 6 bases and 2 bases respectively, with 10 bases between them. Germline CDR1 reads MNHEY; CDR2 reads SVGAGI. The CDR3 extends over 13 amino acids. The CDR3 here is CASRHDGNYGYTF. The CDR3 DNA reads as TGTGCCAGCAGGCACGACGGGAACTATGGCTACACCTTC.

This rearrangement joins TRBV19 to TRBJ2-4, with D maybe TRBD2 (5 bases). The CDR3 has 17 amino acids. Trimming took 6 bases from V and 0 from J, leaving 18 bases between them. CDR1 is LNHDA and CDR2 is SQIVND in the germline V gene (reference sequence). CDR3 amino acids: CASSVRGKVEAKNIQYF. In DNA, the CDR3 is TGTGCCAGTAGCGTGCGAGGGAAGGTTGAAGCCAAAAACATTCAGTACTTC.

V is TRBV7-6 and J is TRBJ1-2, with D possibly being TRBD1 (5 bases). The germline V gene encodes CDR1 SGHVS and CDR2 FNYEAQ. This CDR3 is built from 16 residues. Deletions cut 5 bases from V and 6 bases from J, with 22 bases between. Here the CDR3 DNA reads TGTGCCAGCAGCCTCTCCGCCGGCGCCCGGGGGAATGGCTACACCTTC. As protein: CASSLSAGARGNGYTF.

This chain joins TRBV9 and TRBJ2-1, with D possibly being TRBD1 (7 bases). Between the trimmed V and J ends, which lost 1 base and 6 bases, there was a span of 14 bases. Per the germline V gene, CDR1 is SGDLS and CDR2 is YYNGEE. This CDR3 contains 15 residues. Written as DNA, the CDR3 is TGTGCCAGCAGCGTATGGAGACAGGGAGGCAATGAGCAGTTCTTC. This codes for CASSVWRQGGNEQFF.

CDR3 DNA: TGTGCCAGCAGACCCGGAGGACCTAATGAAAAACTGTTTTTT. Amino acids: CASRPGGPNEKLFF. The chain uses TRBV28 and TRBJ1-4; D gene uncertain. Trimming removed 6 bases at V and 3 bases at J, with 11 bases between. This CDR3 is 14 amino acids long. Germline loops: CDR1 MDHEN, CDR2 SYDVKM.

For the CDR3, the DNA is TGTGCCAGCAGCTCCACCCCGGGACTAGGGGCCTACGAGCAGTACTTC. As protein: CASSSTPGLGAYEQYF. The genes are TRBV7-2 and TRBJ2-7; 8 bases match TRBD2. CDR3 length: 16 amino acids. The germline CDR1 and CDR2 sequences are SGHTA and FQGNSA. V lost 4 bases to trimming and J lost 2 bases; unmatched junction nucleotides: 10.

The CDR3 region has the DNA TGTGCCATCAGTGATGATAGCGGGCCGCGGCAGTTCTTC. Amino acids: CAISDDSGPRQFF. This sequence joins TRBV10-3 and TRBJ2-1; 7 bases map to TRBD2. Germline V gene lookup returns CDR1 ENHRY and CDR2 SYGVKD. The CDR3 covers 13 residues. Trimming took 3 bases from V and 12 from J; bases not matched to a gene: 8.

V is TRBV10-3 and J is TRBJ1-5; TRBD1 matches at 7 bases. Trimming removed 6 bases from V and 5 bases from J; junction bases left unmatched: 4. Germline V gene data show CDR1 as ENHRY and CDR2 as SYGVKD. CDR3 length equals 13 residues. In DNA form, the CDR3 reads TGTGCCATCAGCCCCCAGGGGGATCAGCCCCAGCATTTT. It is translated as CAISPQGDQPQHF.

In this sample, this clone turned up once. This chain connects TRBV7-6 to TRBJ2-3; possible D gene TRBD1, 5 bases. Germline V gene lookup returns CDR1 SGHVS and CDR2 FNYEAQ. The CDR3 contains 15 residues. V shed 1 base and J shed 6 bases, with 14 bases lying between them. In DNA, the CDR3 is TGTGCCAGCAGCTTAGTACAGGCCCCCACCGATACGCAGTATTTT. Amino acid sequence: CASSLVQAPTDTQYF.

CDR3 coding DNA: TGTGCTAGTGGTCTTAACAGGGAAGGGGTTTCGTACTTC. It yields the protein CASGLNREGVSYF. V and J are TRBV12-5 and TRBJ2-7, with D tentatively TRBD1 (6 bases). V was cut by 5 bases and J by 12 bases, with 20 bases left in between. The CDR3 runs to 13 residues. Germline lookup yields CDR1 LGHNT and CDR2 FRNRAP.

The chain has TRBV14 and TRBJ2-7; 7 nucleotides line up with TRBD1. Trimming at V came to 5 bases and at J to 0 bases, leaving 7 bases not matched to a gene. This CDR3 comprises 15 residues. Germline CDR1 is SGHDN and CDR2 is FVKESK. The CDR3 DNA reads TGTGCCAGCAGCAGGACAGGACTCCCCTCCTACGAGCAGTACTTC. Amino acid sequence: CASSRTGLPSYEQYF.

The genes are TRBV5-1 and TRBJ2-5, with 8 bases identical to TRBD1. The CDR3 totals 14 residues. Germline values: CDR1 SGHRS, CDR2 YFSETQ. V lost 4 bases to trimming and J lost 1 base; unmatched junction nucleotides: 3. CDR3 in amino acids: CASSITGGQETQYF. The CDR3 coding sequence is TGCGCCAGCAGCATTACAGGGGGCCAAGAGACCCAGTACTTC.

This chain uses TRBV30 with TRBJ1-5; D is undetermined. This CDR3 region has 13 residues. Trimming removed 5 bases at V and 3 bases at J, with 11 bases between. Germline V lookup: CDR1 GTSNPN, CDR2 SVGIG (reference sequence). CDR3 in amino acids: CAWSRELNQPQHF. In DNA form, the CDR3 reads TGTGCCTGGTCCCGGGAACTCAATCAGCCCCAGCATTTT.

The chain links TRBV7-2 to TRBJ1-4; TRBD1 is a possible D gene (6 bases). The CDR3 is 16 residues long. V was pared by 5 bases and J by 7 bases, with 20 bases between. CDR1 and CDR2 from the germline V gene are SGHTA and FQGNSA. The CDR3 region has the DNA TGTGCCAGCAGCCCTAGGGGGGGGACCTGGGGTGAAAAACTGTTTTTT. It translates to CASSPRGGTWGEKLFF.